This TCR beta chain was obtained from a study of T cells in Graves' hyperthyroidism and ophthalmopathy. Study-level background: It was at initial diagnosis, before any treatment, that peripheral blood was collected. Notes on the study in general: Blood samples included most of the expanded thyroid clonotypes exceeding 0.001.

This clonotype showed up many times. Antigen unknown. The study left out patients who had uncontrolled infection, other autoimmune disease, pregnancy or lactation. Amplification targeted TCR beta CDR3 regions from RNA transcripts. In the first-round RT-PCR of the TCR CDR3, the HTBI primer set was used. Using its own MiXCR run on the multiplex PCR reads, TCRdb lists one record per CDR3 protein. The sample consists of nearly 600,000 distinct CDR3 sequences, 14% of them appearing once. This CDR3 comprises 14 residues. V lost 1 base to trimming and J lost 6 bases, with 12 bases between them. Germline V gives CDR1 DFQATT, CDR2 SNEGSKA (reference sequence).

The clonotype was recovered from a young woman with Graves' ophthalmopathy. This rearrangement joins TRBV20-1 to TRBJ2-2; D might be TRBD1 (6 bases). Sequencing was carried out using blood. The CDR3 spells CSARAAEGAGELFF. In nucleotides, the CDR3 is TGCAGTGCTAGAGCGGCAGAGGGGGCCGGGGAGCTGTTTTTT.